This T cell receptor (beta chain) is from a study of Graves' ophthalmopathy and Graves' hyperthyroidism. Other autoimmune disease, uncontrolled infection, pregnancy and lactation led to exclusion. PBMCs originated in under 13 ml of fresh peripheral blood. The study amplified TCR beta CDR3 regions using RNA transcripts. Investigators did first-round RT-PCR with HTBI primers, then second-round multiplex PCR. TCRdb analysed the multiplex PCR reads with MiXCR anew, one entry per CDR3 protein. The data hold about 400,000 distinct CDR3 sequences, with around 16% observed a single time. The sample comprised peripheral blood. The clonotype comes from a woman aged 18 to 35 with Graves' ophthalmopathy.

CDR3 sequence reads: CASKTIRRDTGELFF. In nucleotides, the CDR3 is TGTGCCAGCAAAACGATCCGGAGGGACACCGGGGAGCTGTTTTTT. V gene TRBV27 combines with J gene TRBJ2-2, with a possible D match to TRBD2 (6 bases). The CDR3 totals 15 residues. In germline, CDR1 is MNHEY, CDR2 SMNVEV (reference sequence). Trimming took off 7 bases at V and 3 bases at J, with 15 bases between the two ends.